This TCR beta chain stems from a study of blood T cells in healthy people across ages. Study observations and caveats: Both naive CD4+ cell counts and diversity were greater in long-lived donors than in aged donors. Age showed a roughly linear inverse relationship with TCR beta diversity per million T cells.

CDR1 is SQVTM, CDR2 ANQGSEA, per germline. The CDR3 has 12 residues. The germline V and J ends were trimmed by 6 bases and 7 bases, with 16 bases remaining between them. The use of a sample-barcoded 5' primer and a J-beta primer mix characterized a second PCR of roughly 7 to 12 cycles. Using its own MiXCR run on the 5' RACE reads, TCRdb lists one record per CDR3 protein. Altogether 750,000 to 950,000 distinct CDR3 sequences are present, around 29% being singletons, with the ten largest covering about a tenth. This clonotype was seen a few times. Its target is unknown. The data also belong to a second study, concerning T cells of mothers and their children. That source notes: Donation was provided by three healthy Caucasian mothers along with their six children. Researchers put all of the extracted RNA into cDNA synthesis, using approximately 1.5 ug per 15 ul.

The sequenced sample was blood. The receptor comes from a woman in her forties in good health. The chain carries TRBV29-1 and TRBJ2-7, with D perhaps TRBD1 or TRBD2 (5 bases each). The CDR3 coding sequence is TGCAGCGTCGAACGGGGCTCTAGGGAGCAGTACTTC. Protein product: CSVERGSREQYF.